This T cell receptor beta chain was retrieved from a study of pediatric ulcerative colitis. Sequencing was at survey level. Assay used: immunoSEQ multiplex PCR; TCRdb lists only in-frame clones, some missing. This sample carries approximately 10,000 clones, 80% to 90% of them seen once, and the ten largest clones take around 7%. Points from the study as a whole: Blood-rectal clonal overlap within each person was significantly higher in ulcerative colitis patients than controls.

About this clone: Its antigen remains unknown.

The ends were cut back, 6 bases at V and 0 bases at J, with 9 bases in the middle. Germline CDR1 is MNHNS and CDR2 is SASEGT. The length of the CDR3 is 15 residues. The sequenced sample consisted of blood. The clonotype was recovered from a girl aged 10 to 17 with moderate ulcerative colitis. The genes are TRBV6-1 and TRBJ2-6, with D unresolved. CDR3: CASSLDLSGANVLTF. The DNA of the CDR3 is TGTGCCAGCAGCCTGGACCTCTCTGGGGCCAACGTCCTGACTTTC.